Each of the 27 T cell receptor beta chains below was sequenced from the same sample in a study of cytomegalovirus exposure and HLA in healthy donors. The repertoire was sequenced with immunoSEQ multiplex PCR; TCRdb's copy has only in-frame clones and lacks some. The table shows 45,000 to 65,000 clones, with more than 80% occurring only once. The sequenced sample was PBMCs. The origin of the receptors is a man younger than 35 in good health and CMV-seronegative.

This clone was counted once. The chain recombines TRBV5-6 with TRBJ2-7; possible D gene TRBD1, 6 bases. Germline CDR1 reads SGHDT; CDR2 reads YYEEEE. V lost 4 bases and J lost 3, with 11 bases in between. The CDR3 is 13 residues long. The CDR3 spells CASSRTGIYEQYF. The CDR3 DNA reads as TGTGCCAGCAGCCGAACAGGGATCTACGAGCAGTACTTC. Based on the CDR3 plus reference TRBV5-6 and TRBJ2-7, the full variable domain is DAGVTQSPTHLIKTRGQQVTLRCSPKSGHDTVSWYQQALGQGPQFIFQYYEEEERQRGNFPDRFSGHQFPNYSSELNVNALLLGDSALYLCASSRTGIYEQYFGPGTRLTVT.

The CDR3 here is CASSLKTGYEQYF. CDR3 coding DNA: TGTGCCAGCAGTCTAAAGACAGGGTACGAGCAGTACTTC. The rearrangement uses TRBV27 and TRBJ2-7; 7 bases are shared with TRBD1. V lost 5 bases and J lost 4; bases outside the gene matches: 5. This CDR3 is built from 13 residues. CDR1 and CDR2 from the germline V gene are MNHEY and SMNVEV (reference sequence).

J is TRBJ2-7 and V is TRBV11-2; 7 bases match TRBD2. After removal of 5 bases from V and 5 bases from J, the junction contained 9 bases not matched to a gene. Germline CDR1 and CDR2: SGHAT and FQNNGV. This CDR3 region has 14 residues. The CDR3, as DNA: TGTGCCAGCAGCCCCGGGGAGGGTTGGAACGAGCAGTACTTC. Its translation is CASSPGEGWNEQYF.

The chain joins TRBV2 to TRBJ2-5; 7 nucleotides line up with TRBD2. Trimming removed 3 bases from V and 7 bases from J; junction bases left unmatched: 11. Germline CDR1 SNHLY, CDR2 FYNNEI. This CDR3 has 15 residues. The CDR3 is CASSEVAGVYATQYF. As DNA, the CDR3 is TGTGCCAGCAGTGAGGTGGCGGGAGTGTACGCGACCCAGTACTTC.

This chain connects TRBV6-1 to TRBJ1-1; no clear D gene. Germline V CDR1 and CDR2: MNHNS, SASEGT. The length of the CDR3 is 15 residues. V shed 7 bases and J shed 1 base, with 16 bases lying between them. The CDR3 region has the DNA TGTGCCAGCACCCTGCGAACCGTACGGAACACTGAAGCTTTCTTT. Amino acids: CASTLRTVRNTEAFF.

A few counts support this clone. This sequence joins TRBV6-4 and TRBJ2-1; 9 bases line up with TRBD2. V shed 3 bases, J shed 4 bases, and the junction held 10 bases outside the gene matches. The CDR3 is made up of 17 amino acids. From germline, CDR1 is MRHNA and CDR2 SNTAGT. This CDR3 reads CASSEGLAGDKYNEQFF. In DNA form, the CDR3 reads TGTGCCAGCAGTGAGGGATTAGCGGGAGATAAGTACAATGAGCAGTTCTTC.

This rearrangement joins TRBV30 to TRBJ2-4; D not certain. From germline, CDR1 is GTSNPN and CDR2 SVGIG (reference sequence). Trimming took 1 base from V and 0 from J, leaving 4 bases between them. The CDR3 sequence is 13 residues long. The CDR3 loop reads CAWSAGAKNIQYF. Here the CDR3 DNA reads TGTGCCTGGAGTGCGGGAGCCAAAAACATTCAGTACTTC. Drawing the rest from reference TRBV30 and TRBJ2-4, the complete variable domain is SQTIHQWPATLVQPVGSPLSLECTVEGTSNPNLYWYRQAAGRGLQLLFYSVGIGQISSEVPQNLSASRPQDRQFILSSKKLLLSDSGFYLCAWSAGAKNIQYFGAGTRLSVL.

This chain connects TRBV4-1 to TRBJ2-5, with 12 bases lining up with TRBD2. CDR3 length equals 17 residues. V was clipped by 3 bases and J by 1 base; unmatched bases: 6. Germline V lookup: CDR1 MGHRA, CDR2 YSYEKL. The CDR3 nucleotides read TGCGCCAGCAGCCACCCCCTAGCGGGAGGGGGCCAAGAGACCCAGTACTTC. Translation gives CASSHPLAGGGQETQYF.

The genes are TRBV21-1 and TRBJ2-7; the table's D gene call, TRBD2, was not cross checked with the DNA. TRBV21-1 counts as a pseudogene. The CDR3 has 17 amino acids. The CDR3, as DNA: TGTGCCAGCAGCAAATCCACCACTACTAGCGGGACCTACGAGCAGTACTTC. This gives the protein CASSKSTTTSGTYEQYF.

The chain couples TRBV15 to TRBJ2-2; D is ambiguous. The germline V gene has CDR1 LNHNV and CDR2 YYDKDF (reference sequence). V dropped 1 base and J dropped 0 bases, with 3 bases sitting between them. This CDR3 has 14 amino acids. The CDR3 DNA reads TGTGCCACCAGCAGAGTCGCGAACACCGGGGAGCTGTTTTTT. The encoded protein is CATSRVANTGELFF.

This clone was counted a single time. The genes are TRBV28 and TRBJ2-3; TRBD1 aligns across 11 bases. Germline CDR1 is MDHEN and CDR2 is SYDVKM. V shed 2 bases, J shed 5 bases, and the junction held 9 bases outside the gene matches. The CDR3 has 17 amino acids. DNA of the CDR3: TGTGCCAGCAGTTTAGGTTGGGACAGGGGGTGGAGAGATACGCAGTATTTT. Residues: CASSLGWDRGWRDTQYF.

This sequence joins TRBV4-2 and TRBJ2-3, with D maybe TRBD2 (6 bases). CDR1 is LGHNA and CDR2 is YNFKEQ in the germline V gene. The CDR3 spans 15 residues. Between the trimmed V and J ends, which lost 4 bases and 5 bases, there was a span of 16 bases. The CDR3 sequence is CASSPRTGEVDTQYF. In nucleotides, the CDR3 is TGTGCCAGCAGCCCGAGAACGGGAGAGGTAGATACGCAGTATTTT.

The CDR3 nucleotides are TGCGCCAGCAGCTCCCGTAGGGGACAGGGTTTCACCGGGGAGCTGTTTTTT. It specifies CASSSRRGQGFTGELFF. This rearrangement joins TRBV5-1 to TRBJ2-2; 9 bases map to TRBD1. The V segment lost 3 bases and the J segment 4 bases; nucleotides outside the gene matches: 10. CDR3 size: 17 residues. CDR1 is SGHRS and CDR2 is YFSETQ in the germline V gene.

This chain uses TRBV5-1 with TRBJ2-3; D may be TRBD1 (5 bases). CDR3 length: 20 residues. Germline V CDR1 and CDR2: SGHRS, YFSETQ. V was shortened by 5 bases and J by 0 bases, with 28 bases between the two germline ends. The CDR3 spells CASREGQGTFSRVSTDTQYF. CDR3 sequence (DNA): TGCGCCAGCAGGGAAGGGCAGGGTACATTCTCCCGAGTGAGCACAGATACGCAGTATTTT.

J is TRBJ1-5 and V is TRBV5-4, with TRBD1 as a possible D gene (5 bases). Trimming shortened V by 0 bases and J by 1 base, and 5 bases separated the two germline ends. This CDR3 has 14 residues. Germline CDR1 is SGHNT and CDR2 is YYREEE (reference sequence). This CDR3 reads CASSLAGSNQPQHF. The CDR3 nucleotides are TGTGCCAGCAGCTTGGCAGGGAGCAATCAGCCCCAGCATTTT.

This rearrangement joins TRBV5-5 to TRBJ1-4; D is possibly TRBD1 (5 bases). This CDR3 contains 17 residues. CDR1 and CDR2 from the germline V gene are SGHKS and YYEKEE (reference sequence). Between the trimmed V and J ends, which lost 2 bases and 5 bases, there was a span of 19 bases. This CDR3 is CASSFPALTGGNEKLFF. CDR3 bases: TGTGCCAGCAGCTTTCCGGCCCTCACAGGCGGAAATGAAAAACTGTTTTTT. Supplemented by reference TRBV5-5 and TRBJ1-4, the full variable domain reads DAGVTQSPTHLIKTRGQQVTLRCSPISGHKSVSWYQQVLGQGPQFIFQYYEKEERGRGNFPDRFSARQFPNYSSELNVNALLLGDSALYLCASSFPALTGGNEKLFFGSGTQLSVL.

This clone was found a few times. V usage is TRBV7-9 and J usage is TRBJ2-3; tentatively, D is TRBD2 (5 bases). The CDR3 contains 15 residues. Between the trimmed V and J ends, which lost 2 bases and 0 bases, there was a span of 9 bases. Germline V CDR1 and CDR2: SEHNR, FQNEAQ (reference sequence). The CDR3 sequence: CASSLLARSTDTQYF. The CDR3 region has the DNA TGTGCCAGCAGCTTATTAGCGAGGAGCACAGATACGCAGTATTTT.

V and J are TRBV30 and TRBJ1-4; the match to TRBD1 covers 10 bases. The length of the CDR3 is 15 residues. Trimming took 2 bases from V and 3 from J; bases not matched to a gene: 3. The germline gives CDR1 GTSNPN, CDR2 SVGIG (reference sequence). The DNA of the CDR3 is TGTGCCTGGAGTCCTGGGACAGGGGCTAATGAAAAACTGTTTTTT. This sequence encodes CAWSPGTGANEKLFF.

This clone has just one count. The chain joins TRBV7-9 to TRBJ2-7; 10 nucleotides line up with TRBD2. The length of the CDR3 is 16 residues. V lost 7 bases, J lost 2 bases, and 11 bases stayed unmatched. CDR1 SEHNR and CDR2 FQNEAQ come from the germline V gene (reference sequence). The DNA of the CDR3 is TGTGCCAGCACCCTAAATCGGACTAGCGGAACCTACGAGCAGTACTTC. Protein product: CASTLNRTSGTYEQYF. The whole variable domain, filled in from reference TRBV7-9 and TRBJ2-7, reads DTGVSQNPRHKITKRGQNVTFRCDPISEHNRLYWYRQTLGQGPEFLTYFQNEAQLEKSRLLSDRFSAERPKGSFSTLEIQRTEQGDSAMYLCASTLNRTSGTYEQYFGPGTRLTVT.

This chain joins TRBV30 and TRBJ1-5, with TRBD1 matching over 8 bases. V gave up 5 bases and J gave up 7 bases; unmatched junction bases: 10. The length of the CDR3 is 14 residues. CDR1 is GTSNPN and CDR2 is SVGIG in the germline V gene (reference sequence). The CDR3 nucleotides read TGTGCCTGGGCCGGGACAGGAGAGAGGCAGCCCCAGCATTTT. Its protein is CAWAGTGERQPQHF. Full variable domain (outside the CDR3, taken from reference TRBV30 and TRBJ1-5): SQTIHQWPATLVQPVGSPLSLECTVEGTSNPNLYWYRQAAGRGLQLLFYSVGIGQISSEVPQNLSASRPQDRQFILSSKKLLLSDSGFYLCAWAGTGERQPQHFGDGTRLSIL.

This chain connects TRBV6-4 to TRBJ1-5; unclear D gene. The CDR3 is 13 amino acids. Deletions cut 4 bases from V and 4 bases from J, with 8 bases between. Germline CDR1 reads MRHNA; CDR2 reads SNTAGT. CDR3 sequence reads: CASSAGENQPQHF. The CDR3 nucleotides are TGTGCCAGCAGTGCCGGAGAGAATCAGCCCCAGCATTTT.

V is TRBV7-3 and J is TRBJ2-1; 8 nucleotides align to TRBD2. Germline CDR1 reads SGHTA; CDR2 reads FQGTGA. CDR3 length: 16 residues. With 1 base clipped from V and 8 bases from J, the junction kept 10 bases outside the gene matches. CDR3 sequence reads: CASSLMSGGPYYEQFF. The CDR3 DNA is TGTGCCAGCAGCTTAATGTCGGGAGGGCCTTACTATGAGCAGTTCTTC.

This chain uses TRBV4-1 with TRBJ1-2; no reliable D call. V was trimmed by 1 base and J by 6 bases, leaving 9 bases between them. CDR1 MGHRA and CDR2 YSYEKL come from the germline V gene. The CDR3 totals 13 residues. In DNA form, the CDR3 reads TGCGCCAGCAGCCAAGCGTGGAGGGATGGCTACACCTTC. This translates into CASSQAWRDGYTF.

CDR3: CASSLRGPQETQYF. For the CDR3, the DNA is TGTGCCAGCAGCCTGAGGGGGCCCCAAGAGACCCAGTACTTC. This chain links TRBV11-2 with TRBJ2-5; TRBD1 agrees at 7 bases. V lost 5 bases, J lost 1 base, and 4 bases stayed unmatched. CDR3 length: 14 residues. Germline-derived CDR1 and CDR2 are SGHAT and FQNNGV.

The chain links TRBV28 to TRBJ2-7, with TRBD2 as a possible D gene (6 bases). CDR3 length: 14 residues. Trimming took 7 bases from V and 3 from J, leaving 16 bases between them. Germline V gives CDR1 MDHEN, CDR2 SYDVKM. CDR3 DNA: TGTGCCAGCACCCCCCGACTAGTTGGCTACGAGCAGTACTTC. Translation gives CASTPRLVGYEQYF. The full variable domain, completed using reference TRBV28 and TRBJ2-7, is DVKVTQSSRYLVKRTGEKVFLECVQDMDHENMFWYRQDPGLGLRLIYFSYDVKMKEKGDIPEGYSVSREKKERFSLILESASTNQTSMYLCASTPRLVGYEQYFGPGTRLTVT.

This chain connects TRBV28 to TRBJ2-2, with TRBD2 matching over 14 bases. Germline V gene data show CDR1 as MDHEN and CDR2 as SYDVKM. J lost 6 bases, V lost 5 bases, and 8 bases had no gene match. The CDR3 spans 17 residues. Written as DNA, the CDR3 is TGTGCCAGCAGTCTTTGGCGACTAGCGGGAGGGCCCGGGGAGCTGTTTTTT. This codes for CASSLWRLAGGPGELFF.

The rearrangement uses TRBV28 and TRBJ2-7; weak D call: TRBD2 (5 bases). Trimming pared 3 bases from V and 6 bases from J, leaving 9 bases between. Germline assignment: CDR1 MDHEN and CDR2 SYDVKM. The CDR3 runs 12 residues. The CDR3 sequence is CASSFRSGEQYF. CDR3 in DNA: TGTGCCAGCAGTTTTAGGAGCGGCGAGCAGTACTTC.